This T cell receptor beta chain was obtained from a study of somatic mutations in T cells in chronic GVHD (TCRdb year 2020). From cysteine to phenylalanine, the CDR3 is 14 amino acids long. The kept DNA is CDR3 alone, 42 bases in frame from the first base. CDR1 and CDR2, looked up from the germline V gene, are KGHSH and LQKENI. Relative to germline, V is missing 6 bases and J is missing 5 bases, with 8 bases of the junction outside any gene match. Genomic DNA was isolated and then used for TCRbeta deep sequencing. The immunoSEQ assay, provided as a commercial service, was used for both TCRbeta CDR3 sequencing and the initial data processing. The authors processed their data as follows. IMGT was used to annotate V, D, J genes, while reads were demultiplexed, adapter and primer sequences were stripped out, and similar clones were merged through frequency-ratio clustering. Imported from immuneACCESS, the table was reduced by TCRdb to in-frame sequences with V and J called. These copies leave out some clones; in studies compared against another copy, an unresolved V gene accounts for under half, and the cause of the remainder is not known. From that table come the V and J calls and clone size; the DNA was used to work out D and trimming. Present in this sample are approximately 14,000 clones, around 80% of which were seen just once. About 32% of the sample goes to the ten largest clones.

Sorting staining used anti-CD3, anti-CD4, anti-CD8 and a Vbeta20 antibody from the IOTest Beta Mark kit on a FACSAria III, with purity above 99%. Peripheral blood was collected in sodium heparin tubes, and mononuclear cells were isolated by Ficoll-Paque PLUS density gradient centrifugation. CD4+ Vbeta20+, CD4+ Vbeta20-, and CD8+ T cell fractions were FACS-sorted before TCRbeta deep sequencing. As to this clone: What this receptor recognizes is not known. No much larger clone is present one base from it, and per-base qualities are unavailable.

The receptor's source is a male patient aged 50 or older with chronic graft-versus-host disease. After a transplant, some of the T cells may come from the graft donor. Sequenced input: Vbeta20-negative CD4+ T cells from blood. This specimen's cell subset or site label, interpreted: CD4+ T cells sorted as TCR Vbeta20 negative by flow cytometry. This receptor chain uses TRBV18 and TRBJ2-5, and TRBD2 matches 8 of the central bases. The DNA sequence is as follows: TGTGCCAGCTCCCCCTCCCAGCGGGGGGAGACCCAGTACTTC. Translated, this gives CASSPSQRGETQYF. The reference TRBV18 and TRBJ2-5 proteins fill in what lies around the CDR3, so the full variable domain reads NAGVMQNPRHLVRRRGQEARLRCSPMKGHSHVYWYRQLPEEGLKFMVYLQKENIIDESGMPKERFSAEFPKEGPSILRIQQVVRGDSAAYFCASSPSQRGETQYFGPGTRLLVL.